A selection of T cell receptor beta chains follows, all from one sample in a study of Tregs in tolerant kidney transplant recipients. TCRdb's copy holds only in-frame clones and misses some; the assay was immunoSEQ multiplex PCR. The data contain some 88,000 clones, 85% to 95% of them singletons. Sequencing was performed on CD8+ T cells from blood. These receptors all stem from a human donor in good health. Both conserved end residues are part of each CDR3. The order of the fields is D gene, V gene, clone size, J gene, CDR3 protein, CDR3 DNA. The D gene is left open where the match is weak. Expanded clones are given a class, and other clones once, few, many or no size at all.

>.|TRBV2|.|TRBJ1-2
CASSFDETGGYTF
TGTGCCAGCAGTTTCGACGAGACCGGGGGCTACACCTTC
>.|TRBV19|few|TRBJ1-2
CASSITGGNYGYTF
TGTGCCAGTAGTATTACAGGCGGAAACTATGGCTACACCTTC
>TRBD1|TRBV2|.|TRBJ2-7
CAARGQGVSYEQYF
TGTGCAGCTAGGGGACAGGGGGTTTCCTACGAGCAGTACTTC
>.|TRBV2|few|TRBJ2-7
CASADLQYEQYF
TGTGCCAGCGCCGACCTCCAGTACGAGCAGTACTTC
>TRBD2|TRBV13|once|TRBJ2-3
CASSLASGGPPDTQYF
TGTGCCAGCAGCTTAGCTAGCGGGGGGCCCCCGGATACGCAGTATTTT
>TRBD2|TRBV7-9|.|TRBJ2-3
CASSLPDSGSGTDTQYF
TGTGCCAGCAGCCTCCCTGATAGCGGGAGCGGGACAGATACGCAGTATTTT
>TRBD1|TRBV4-1|.|TRBJ1-2
CASSQDEGAGYGYTF
TGCGCCAGCAGCCAAGACGAGGGGGCGGGTTATGGCTACACCTTC
>.|TRBV5-6|.|TRBJ1-2
CASSAELLALYGYTF
TGTGCCAGCAGCGCGGAGCTGTTGGCCCTGTATGGCTACACCTTC
>.|TRBV4-2|.|TRBJ1-1
CASSQVDQNTEAFF
TGTGCCAGCAGCCAAGTTGATCAGAACACTGAAGCTTTCTTT
>.|TRBV2|.|TRBJ1-1
CAVPGAGDTEAFF
TGTGCCGTACCAGGGGCCGGGGACACTGAAGCTTTCTTT
>.|TRBV11-3|.|TRBJ2-1
CASSLGARETVYNEQFF
TGTGCCAGCAGCTTAGGAGCGAGAGAGACCGTATACAATGAGCAGTTCTTC
>.|TRBV7-3|.|TRBJ2-3
CASSLKPAVSTDTQYF
TGTGCCAGCAGCTTAAAGCCAGCAGTTAGCACAGATACGCAGTATTTT
>.|TRBV6-1|.|TRBJ1-3
CASSRGAGSGNTIYF
TGTGCCAGCAGCCGGGGGGCAGGCTCTGGAAACACCATATATTTT
>.|TRBV7-8|.|TRBJ1-1
CASSYLGRTMNTEAFF
TGTGCCAGCAGTTACCTGGGACGGACTATGAACACTGAAGCTTTCTTT
>TRBD1|TRBV15|.|TRBJ1-2
CATSLGTGDPVYGYTF
TGTGCCACCAGCTTAGGGACAGGGGATCCGGTCTATGGCTACACCTTC
>.|TRBV10-2|.|TRBJ2-7
CASSEADGRRYEQYF
TGCGCCAGCAGTGAGGCTGACGGGAGAAGATACGAGCAGTACTTC
>TRBD2|TRBV4-1|.|TRBJ2-1
CASSQGRAGGPVGNEQFF
TGCGCCAGCAGCCAAGGGCGAGCGGGGGGGCCTGTGGGGAATGAGCAGTTCTTC
>.|TRBV5-3|once|TRBJ1-4
CARSLEVSDFLTNEKLFF
TGTGCCAGAAGCTTGGAGGTCTCCGACTTCCTAACTAATGAAAAACTGTTTTTT
>.|TRBV11-2|few|TRBJ2-5
CASSSAWGEETQYF
TGTGCCAGCAGCTCCGCCTGGGGGGAAGAGACCCAGTACTTC
>.|TRBV10-3|.|TRBJ1-6
CAISEVRGGSYNSPLHF
TGTGCCATCAGTGAAGTTCGAGGGGGCTCCTATAATTCACCCCTCCACTTT
>TRBD1|TRBV7-9|.|TRBJ2-3
CASSGPGQRLDTQYF
TGTGCCAGCAGCGGTCCGGGACAGAGATTAGATACGCAGTATTTT
>TRBD2|TRBV6-1|.|TRBJ2-7
CALGTSGRYEQYF
TGTGCCCTCGGGACTAGCGGGCGTTACGAGCAGTACTTC
>.|TRBV11-3|.|TRBJ2-1
CASSRELYNEQFF
TGTGCCAGCAGCCGGGAATTATACAATGAGCAGTTCTTC
>.|TRBV9|.|TRBJ2-5
CASSVLEFGTQYF
TGTGCCAGCAGCGTATTAGAATTTGGGACCCAGTACTTC
>.|TRBV6-5|.|TRBJ2-7
CASTLTWGVLSEQYF
TGTGCCAGCACCCTCACCTGGGGGGTGCTCAGCGAGCAGTACTTC
>.|TRBV5-6|.|TRBJ2-7
CASSSGQGYEQYF
TGTGCCAGCAGCTCGGGTCAGGGCTACGAGCAGTACTTC